This record looks at one T cell receptor beta chain sequence and its context. Its cognate antigen is unknown. Into CD45RA+ naive and CD45RA-negative memory subsets, the CD4+ cells were split. This sample was included in a study of shared clonotypes between healthy human individuals. Study as a whole: The people who gave samples were two women and a few men aged 18 to 49. Whole-study findings and limits: In this cohort, only blood was sampled, and tissue repertoires likely differ.

The germline CDR1 and CDR2 sequences are SGHRS and YFSETQ. The CDR3 has 15 residues. V dropped 1 base and J dropped 4; count of bases not matched to a gene: 4. Assay used: immunoSEQ multiplex PCR; TCRdb lists only in-frame clones, some missing. This sample has roughly 2 million clones, with 90% to 97% found just once. The clonotype was recovered from a man aged 18 to 29 in good health. The V and J genes are TRBV5-1 and TRBJ1-3; 8 positions agree with TRBD1. The sequenced sample was naive CD4+ T cells sorted from blood. The subset was: CD45RA+ positively selected. The CDR3 nucleotides are TGCGCCAGCAGCTTGAGGCAGGGGGCCGGAAACACCATATATTTT. It codes for CASSLRQGAGNTIYF.